What follows are 8 T cell receptor beta chains derived from one specimen sequenced in a study of vaccination effects on CD4 cells after COVID-19. No antigen has been identified for these receptors. Using viral peptide pools, the ViraFEST assay grew out antigen-specific CD4+ T cells prior to sequencing. The culture ran for roughly 10 days before CD4+ T cells were isolated. The vaccine recipients had no prior SARS-CoV-2 infection, with negative nucleocapsid antibodies. Data came from immunoSEQ multiplex PCR; TCRdb stores just in-frame clones and leaves some out. The data hold around 79,000 clones, with around 78% observed a single time. Sample: CD4+ T cells from PBMCs cultured with SARS-CoV-2 spike peptides, taken before COVID-19 vaccination. The receptors were gathered from a human donor who received a COVID-19 vaccine.

Worth noting for this clone: One junction end does not reproduce the germline sequence, and a read error may be involved. The chain joins TRBV6-1 to TRBJ2-5, with a tentative D call TRBD2 (5 bases). Per the germline V gene, CDR1 is MNHNS and CDR2 is SASEGT. The CDR3 is 13 amino acids. CDR3 DNA: TGTGCCAGCAGCGAAGGACTTGAAGAGACCCAGTACTTC. It translates to CASSEGLEETQYF.

The chain combines TRBV6-4 with TRBJ2-7, with 8 nucleotides matching TRBD1. In germline, CDR1 is MRHNA, CDR2 SNTAGT. V trimming: 3 bases; J trimming: 5 bases; junction bases outside the gene matches: 15. This CDR3 comprises 17 residues. CDR3 sequence (DNA): TGTGCCAGCAGTGAATGGTTTAGTGGCAGGGGGCGAGACGAGCAGTACGTC. Protein product: CASSEWFSGRGRDEQYV.

This clone was counted only a few times. The chain combines TRBV7-3 with TRBJ1-1; weak D call: TRBD1 (5 bases). The V and J ends lost 5 bases and 11 bases respectively, with 18 bases between them. Per the germline V gene, CDR1 is SGHTA and CDR2 is FQGTGA. The CDR3 sequence is 13 residues long. The CDR3 nucleotides read TGTGCCAGCAGCACCGGGGGGGGACTAAATGCTTTCTTT. It codes for CASSTGGGLNAFF.

The CDR3 sequence: CASTRAGDTGELFF. CDR3 nucleotides: TGTGCCAGCACCCGGGCAGGGGACACCGGGGAGCTGTTTTTT. The chain recombines TRBV6-6 with TRBJ2-2; possibly TRBD1 for D (6 bases). Germline CDR1 is MNHNY and CDR2 is SVGAGI (reference sequence). V dropped 7 bases and J dropped 3 bases, with 12 bases sitting between them. The CDR3 has 14 amino acids.

The V and J genes are TRBV6-5 and TRBJ2-7, with TRBD1 matching over 7 bases. The germline CDR1 and CDR2 sequences are MNHEY and SVGAGI. The CDR3 length is 13 residues. Trimming cost V 10 bases and J 3 bases; bases outside gene matches: 9. CDR3 amino acids: CATSPGQIYEQYV. For the CDR3, the DNA is TGTGCCACCTCCCCGGGACAGATCTACGAGCAGTACGTC.

V is TRBV5-1 and J is TRBJ1-2; D is possibly TRBD1 (5 bases). Germline CDR1 SGHRS, CDR2 YFSETQ. Trimming removed 0 bases at V and 4 bases at J, with 10 bases between. The CDR3 loop spans 14 amino acids. The CDR3 here is CASSLVRQFYGYTF. The CDR3 DNA reads TGCGCCAGCAGCTTGGTTCGACAGTTCTATGGCTACACCTTC.

The chain uses TRBV18 and TRBJ1-1; a weak D match, TRBD1 (6 bases). Germline CDR1 KGHSH, CDR2 LQKENI. The V and J ends lost 3 bases and 1 base respectively, with 12 bases between them. This CDR3 spans 15 amino acids. This chain's CDR3 is CASSPQTGRNTEAFF. The CDR3 DNA sequence: TGTGCCAGCTCACCCCAGACAGGCCGGAACACTGAAGCTTTCTTT.

In its sample, this clone was seen a few times. The rearrangement links TRBV28 to TRBJ1-2; TRBD1 agrees at 7 bases. CDR1 and CDR2 (germline): MDHEN, SYDVKM. The V and J ends lost 5 bases and 3 bases, in that order; junction bases with no gene match: 6. This CDR3 comprises 14 residues. CDR3 region: CASSLSGTDYGYTF. CDR3 DNA sequence: TGTGCCAGCAGTCTCTCCGGGACAGACTATGGCTACACCTTC.